A selection of T cell receptor beta chains follows, all from one sample in a study of technical replicates of blood from a few donors. The repertoire was sequenced with immunoSEQ multiplex PCR; TCRdb's copy has only in-frame clones and lacks some. The sample has some 71,000 clones, nearly 98% seen once. The sample consisted of T cells isolated from PBMCs. These receptor sequences come from a human donor in good health. CDR3s include the opening cysteine and the closing phenylalanine or tryptophan.

CDR3 length: 16
J gene: TRBJ2-7
V gene: TRBV11-2
CDR3 protein: CASSLAPRGSLYEQYF

CDR3 length: 14
J gene: TRBJ1-1
V gene: TRBV30
CDR3 protein: CAWTLPDRATEAFF

CDR3 length: 14
J gene: TRBJ1-1
V gene: TRBV2
CDR3 protein: CASNKGGPNTEAFF

CDR3 length: 15
J gene: TRBJ1-4
V gene: TRBV2
CDR3 protein: CASRSRQGTNEKLFF

CDR3 length: 14
J gene: TRBJ1-5
V gene: TRBV19
CDR3 protein: CASSMGSLSQPQHF

CDR3 length: 14
J gene: TRBJ2-7
V gene: TRBV6-5
CDR3 protein: CASRTRGGRRGGYF

CDR3 length: 17
J gene: TRBJ2-1
V gene: TRBV28
CDR3 protein: CASSSAGGPLSGNEQFF

CDR3 length: 13
J gene: TRBJ2-1
V gene: TRBV5-1
CDR3 protein: CASSAAPYNEQFF

CDR3 length: 15
J gene: TRBJ2-3
V gene: TRBV6-1
CDR3 protein: CASSERVAGTDTQYF

CDR3 length: 16
J gene: TRBJ2-3
V gene: TRBV19
CDR3 protein: CASSIRTGTSTDTQYF

CDR3 length: 15
J gene: TRBJ2-1
V gene: TRBV7-3
CDR3 protein: CASSRGTGGGNEQFF

CDR3 length: 13
J gene: TRBJ2-5
V gene: TRBV18
CDR3 protein: CASSPPGQETQYF

CDR3 length: 15
J gene: TRBJ1-1
V gene: TRBV28
CDR3 protein: CASTLWVRANTEAFF

CDR3 length: 14
J gene: TRBJ1-4
V gene: TRBV10-1
CDR3 protein: CASSFDLGGEKLFF

CDR3 length: 17
J gene: TRBJ1-1
V gene: TRBV28
CDR3 protein: CASSEGQGIFMNTEAFF

CDR3 length: 14
J gene: TRBJ2-5
V gene: TRBV11-1
CDR3 protein: CASSLDRGSETQYF

CDR3 length: 13
J gene: TRBJ2-1
V gene: TRBV29-1
CDR3 protein: CSVEAGGKDEQFF

CDR3 length: 14
J gene: TRBJ1-5
V gene: TRBV5-4
CDR3 protein: CASSFSGSNQPQHF

CDR3 length: 15
J gene: TRBJ2-1
V gene: TRBV9
CDR3 protein: CASSGTAGVRDEQFF

CDR3 length: 14
J gene: TRBJ2-3
V gene: TRBV5-1
CDR3 protein: CASSTYATTDTQYF

CDR3 length: 15
J gene: TRBJ2-7
V gene: TRBV6-5
CDR3 protein: CASSYSTGDITEQYF

CDR3 length: 15
J gene: TRBJ2-2
V gene: TRBV29-1
CDR3 protein: CSVVWEGRFTGELFF

CDR3 length: 15
J gene: TRBJ1-1
V gene: TRBV25-1
CDR3 protein: CASHPGQGAGTEAFF

CDR3 length: 17
J gene: TRBJ2-3
V gene: TRBV10-3
CDR3 protein: CAISESGLAGVADTQYF

CDR3 length: 16
J gene: TRBJ1-2
V gene: TRBV7-9
CDR3 protein: CASSLRDRGPLDGYTF

CDR3 length: 15
J gene: TRBJ1-4
V gene: TRBV7-6
CDR3 protein: CASSSGGTGWGKLFF

CDR3 length: 15
J gene: TRBJ1-1
V gene: TRBV29-1
CDR3 protein: CSVLPGGAAYTEAFF

CDR3 length: 15
J gene: TRBJ2-7
V gene: TRBV5-6
CDR3 protein: CASSGTGDLPYEQYF

CDR3 length: 15
J gene: TRBJ1-1
V gene: TRBV6-1
CDR3 protein: CASSEGRGMNTEAFF

CDR3 length: 14
J gene: TRBJ2-3
V gene: TRBV7-2
CDR3 protein: CASSLVGLTDTQYF

CDR3 length: 15
J gene: TRBJ1-1
V gene: TRBV5-1
CDR3 protein: CASSLAGQGWTEAFF

CDR3 length: 14
J gene: TRBJ1-2
V gene: TRBV28
CDR3 protein: CASEAGTGGYGYTF

CDR3 length: 17
J gene: TRBJ2-3
V gene: TRBV7-2
CDR3 protein: CASSLGFGGSFTDTQYF

CDR3 length: 15
J gene: TRBJ2-2
V gene: TRBV5-1
CDR3 protein: CASSRLAGTTGELFF